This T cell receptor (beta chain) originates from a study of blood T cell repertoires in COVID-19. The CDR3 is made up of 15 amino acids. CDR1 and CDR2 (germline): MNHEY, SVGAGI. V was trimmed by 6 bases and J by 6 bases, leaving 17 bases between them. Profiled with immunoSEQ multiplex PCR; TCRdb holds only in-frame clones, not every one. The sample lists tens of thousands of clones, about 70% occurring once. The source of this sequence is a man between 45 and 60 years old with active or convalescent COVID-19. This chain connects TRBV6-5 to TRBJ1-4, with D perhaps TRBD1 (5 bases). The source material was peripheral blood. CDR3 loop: CASSHYQGGDEKLFF. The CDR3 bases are TGTGCCAGCAGCCATTATCAGGGTGGAGATGAAAAACTGTTTTTT.